This TCR beta chain was captured in a study of cytomegalovirus exposure and HLA in healthy donors. The study, taken as a whole, reports: For TCR beta chains, V- and J-gene trimming was later linked to a missense DCLRE1C variant. Associated with cytomegalovirus, according to the listing, were 170 or so TCR beta chains.

This clone was seen a few times. No antigen is known for it. PCR used 60 Vbeta primers and 13 Jbeta primers. Sequencing used immunoSEQ multiplex PCR; TCRdb keeps in-frame clones, though not all of them. The repertoire holds under 85,000 clones, with less than 75% as singletons. V was shortened by 6 bases and J by 0 bases, with 10 bases between the two germline ends. The CDR3 extends over 14 amino acids. The germline V gene encodes CDR1 MNHEY and CDR2 SMNVEV (reference sequence). The receptor's source is a woman in her twenties or thirties in good health and CMV-seronegative. The sequencing sample was made of PBMCs. The V call is TRBV27, the J call TRBJ2-3; possibly TRBD2 for D (5 bases). The CDR3 protein is CASSGIPSTDTQYF. In DNA, the CDR3 is TGTGCCAGCAGCGGGATCCCTAGCACAGATACGCAGTATTTT.